Sequencing of this TCR beta chain was carried out in a study of T cells in Graves' hyperthyroidism and ophthalmopathy. Broader study findings: Most clonotypes expanded in thyroid above 0.001 were likewise present in blood.

From germline, CDR1 is MGHRA and CDR2 YSYEKL. This CDR3 has 15 residues. In this sample, this clonotype turned up many times. Its matching antigen is unknown. Germline is not matched at one junction end, which may reflect a read error. Using RNA transcripts as the source, TCR beta CDR3 regions were amplified. HTBI primers drove first-round RT-PCR of the TCR CDR3. TCRdb reprocessed the multiplex PCR reads via MiXCR and lists one record per CDR3 protein. The sample carries about 720,000 distinct CDR3 sequences, roughly 15% recorded once. Patients showing uncontrolled infection, other autoimmune disease, pregnancy or lactation were ineligible.

The sequenced material came from blood. This sequence joins TRBV4-1 and TRBJ2-3; TRBD2 is a possible D gene (6 bases). The sequence derives from a man between 18 and 35 years old with Graves' hyperthyroidism. The CDR3 spells CASSQVSGRTDTQYF. The CDR3 DNA follows: TGCGCCAGCAGTCAAGTTAGCGGCCGCACAGATACGCAGTATTTT.